These 25 T cell receptor beta chains were sequenced from one sample in a study of control samples from healthy donors and cancer patients. The table came from immunoSEQ multiplex PCR; TCRdb's copy has only in-frame clones and leaves some out. The sample has approximately 130,000 clones; 70% to 90% are singletons. Input material: blood. All receptors derive from a man aged 50 to 60 in good health.

The rearrangement joins TRBV18 to TRBJ2-7; 8 nucleotides line up with TRBD1. Germline CDR1 is KGHSH and CDR2 is LQKENI. The V and J ends lost 4 bases and 2 bases, in that order; junction bases with no gene match: 10. CDR3 length: 16 residues. The CDR3 coding sequence is TGTGCCAGCTCACTAACCCCCAGGGGGCAGGCCTACGAGCAGTACTTC. Protein sequence: CASSLTPRGQAYEQYF.

The chain's CDR3 is CASSTTGGGAQHF. DNA for the CDR3: TGTGCCAGTAGTACGACAGGGGGGGGTGCCCAGCATTTT. The gene calls are TRBV19 and TRBJ1-5; 9 nucleotides line up with TRBD1. J was trimmed by 11 bases and V by 4 bases; bases with no gene match: 6. CDR1 is LNHDA, CDR2 SQIVND, per germline (reference sequence). The CDR3 extends over 13 amino acids.

V is TRBV4-2 and J is TRBJ1-6; the D gene is possibly TRBD1 (6 bases). The germline CDR1 and CDR2 sequences are LGHNA and YNFKEQ. The V and J ends lost 0 bases and 9 bases respectively, with 12 bases between them. The CDR3 runs 15 residues. CDR3 loop: CASSQDRSGASPLHF. The CDR3 DNA follows: TGTGCCAGCAGCCAAGATCGGTCAGGGGCTTCACCCCTCCACTTT.

The chain joins TRBV29-1 to TRBJ1-1; 8 positions agree with TRBD1. The V gene's germline CDR1 is SQVTM and CDR2 ANQGSEA. The CDR3 is made up of 13 amino acids. With V trimmed by 7 bases and J by 2 bases, 6 bases remained unmatched. This CDR3 is CSARRGLNTEAFF. CDR3 nucleotide sequence: TGCAGCGCACGCAGGGGGCTAAACACTGAAGCTTTCTTT.

The rearrangement joins TRBV4-3 to TRBJ1-2; D is undetermined. This CDR3 comprises 15 residues. Germline assignment: CDR1 LGHNA and CDR2 YSLEER. The V gene lost 0 bases and the J gene lost 0 bases, with 8 bases spanning the gap. The CDR3 is CASSQEFPTNYGYTF. DNA for the CDR3: TGCGCCAGCAGCCAAGAGTTCCCCACTAACTATGGCTACACCTTC.

CDR3 in DNA: TGCGCCAGCAGTGAGCTACTAGCGGGGGGGTCGAATGAGCAGTTCTTC. The encoded protein is CASSELLAGGSNEQFF. V usage is TRBV10-2 and J usage is TRBJ2-1, with 13 bases matching TRBD2. The V gene end was trimmed by 2 bases and the J gene end by 7 bases; junction bases not matched to a gene: 5. This CDR3 is built from 16 residues. CDR1 is WSHSY, CDR2 SAAADI, per germline.

This chain uses TRBV25-1 with TRBJ1-1; D may be TRBD1 (6 bases). The CDR3 sequence is 18 residues long. Trimming removed 0 bases from V and 0 bases from J, with 17 bases in between. Germline V gives CDR1 MGHDK, CDR2 SYGVNS. CDR3 sequence: CASSEYTGGQTMNTEAFF. CDR3 nucleotide sequence: TGTGCCAGCAGTGAATATACGGGTGGACAGACTATGAACACTGAAGCTTTCTTT.

The chain recombines TRBV10-3 with TRBJ1-5; D is ambiguous. Trimming left V 3 bases short and J 3 bases short, with 12 bases between. Germline V gives CDR1 ENHRY, CDR2 SYGVKD. The CDR3 has 15 residues. CDR3: CAISDPDGYNQPQHF. The CDR3 bases are TGTGCCATCAGTGACCCGGACGGATACAATCAGCCCCAGCATTTT.

The V and J genes are TRBV7-7 and TRBJ2-3, with 9 bases identical to TRBD2. V lost 5 bases to trimming and J lost 3 bases; unmatched junction nucleotides: 3. CDR1 SSHAT and CDR2 FNYEAQ come from the germline V gene (reference sequence). This CDR3 region has 14 residues. The CDR3 is CASSPSGGTDTQYF. In DNA, the CDR3 is TGTGCCAGCAGCCCCAGCGGGGGGACAGATACGCAGTATTTT.

The CDR3 nucleotides are TGTGCCAGCAGCGTCTATGCTGGGCGCAGAGAGGACGAGCAGTACTTC. Encoded protein: CASSVYAGRREDEQYF. The V gene is TRBV6-2 or TRBV6-3, the J gene TRBJ2-7; D unresolved. This CDR3 comprises 16 residues. V was trimmed by 6 bases and J by 5 bases, leaving 23 bases between them. Germline assignment: CDR1 MNHEY and CDR2 SVGEGT.

The chain carries TRBV5-1 and TRBJ2-1; 8 nucleotides align to TRBD2. The germline gives CDR1 SGHRS, CDR2 YFSETQ. The CDR3 contains 16 residues. V dropped 0 bases and J dropped 2; count of bases not matched to a gene: 4. CDR3 nucleotide sequence: TGCGCCAGCAGCTTGGGGGTTAGCGGGACCTACAATGAGCAGTTCTTC. As protein: CASSLGVSGTYNEQFF. Together with reference TRBV5-1 and TRBJ2-1, the CDR3 gives the full variable domain: KAGVTQTPRYLIKTRGQQVTLSCSPISGHRSVSWYQQTPGQGLQFLFEYFSETQRNKGNFPGRFSGRQFSNSRSEMNVSTLELGDSALYLCASSLGVSGTYNEQFFGPGTRLTVL.

The chain recombines TRBV20-1 with TRBJ2-3; D is ambiguous. Per the germline V gene, CDR1 is DFQATT and CDR2 is SNEGSKA (reference sequence). Trimming left V 5 bases short and J 4 bases short, with 7 bases between. The CDR3 spans 11 residues. The chain's CDR3 is CSARPPDTQYF. Written as DNA, the CDR3 is TGCAGTGCTCGTCCCCCAGATACGCAGTATTTT.

The chain is built from TRBV18 and TRBJ2-3; D tentatively reads TRBD1 or TRBD2 (5 bases each). The CDR3 is 16 residues long. In germline, CDR1 is KGHSH, CDR2 LQKENI. The V end lost 3 bases, the J end lost 3 bases, and 16 bases lay between the germline ends. CDR3 DNA: TGTGCCAGCTCACCGGGGGTGGGTGTAGCGACAGATACGCAGTATTTT. This translates into CASSPGVGVATDTQYF.

This clone occurred once. The gene calls are TRBV4-1 and TRBJ2-1; 7 bases fit TRBD2. Trimming removed 3 bases from V and 4 bases from J; junction bases left unmatched: 9. CDR3 size: 16 residues. The germline V gene has CDR1 MGHRA and CDR2 YSYEKL. The CDR3 nucleotides are TGCGCCAGCAGCCATGGAGGACTAGTATTATACAATGAGCAGTTCTTC. This sequence encodes CASSHGGLVLYNEQFF.

This clone appeared a single time. The chain couples TRBV30 to TRBJ2-7; TRBD1 matches at 8 bases. From germline, CDR1 is GTSNPN and CDR2 SVGIG (reference sequence). Losses at the gene ends were 4 bases for V and 5 bases for J; bases not matched to a gene: 7. The CDR3 has 13 amino acids. The CDR3 sequence is CAWMRQGWNEQYF. The DNA for the CDR3 is TGTGCCTGGATGAGACAGGGGTGGAACGAGCAGTACTTC.

The chain couples TRBV5-6 to TRBJ2-5; D is uncertain. This CDR3 region has 14 residues. The V end was cut by 0 bases, the J end by 5 bases, with 11 bases between. CDR1 is SGHDT, CDR2 YYEEEE, per germline. The CDR3 protein is CASSLALVGETQYF. For the CDR3, the DNA is TGTGCCAGCAGCTTGGCACTGGTTGGGGAGACCCAGTACTTC.

This clone has just one count. The rearrangement uses TRBV2 and TRBJ1-5; 9 bases agree with TRBD1. Germline trimming cut 1 base from V and 0 bases from J; bases unmatched to any gene: 4. The CDR3 covers 17 residues. Germline CDR1 SNHLY, CDR2 FYNNEI. CDR3 sequence: CASSEGDRANSNQPQHF. As DNA, the CDR3 is TGTGCCAGCAGTGAAGGGGACAGGGCAAATAGCAATCAGCCCCAGCATTTT.

The J gene is TRBJ1-1, the V gene TRBV5-6, with unresolved D. The ends were cut back, 2 bases at V and 2 bases at J, with 10 bases in the middle. Germline CDR1 reads SGHDT; CDR2 reads YYEEEE. This CDR3 spans 14 amino acids. This CDR3 is CASSLGFRNTEAFF. CDR3 DNA: TGTGCCAGCAGCTTAGGGTTTCGAAACACTGAAGCTTTCTTT.

The J gene is TRBJ2-5, the V gene TRBV7-8; 9 positions match TRBD2. The germline V gene has CDR1 SGHVS and CDR2 FQNEAQ. Unmatched junction bases numbered 21, after V lost 5 bases and J lost 5 bases. The CDR3 contains 19 residues. Here the CDR3 DNA reads TGTGCCAGCAGCCCTCTTACGTCCATAGCGGGGGCCGCCGGTGAGACCCAGTACTTC. Protein sequence: CASSPLTSIAGAAGETQYF.

The chain employs TRBV6-5 and TRBJ1-5; 8 positions match TRBD1. V gave up 8 bases and J gave up 3 bases; unmatched junction bases: 6. The CDR3 contains 14 residues. Per the germline V gene, CDR1 is MNHEY and CDR2 is SVGAGI. The CDR3 spells CASETGAPNQPQHF. Written as DNA, the CDR3 is TGTGCCAGCGAGACAGGGGCACCCAATCAGCCCCAGCATTTT.

The V call is TRBV6-5, the J call TRBJ2-7; tentatively, D is TRBD1 (6 bases). V lost 8 bases and J 2 bases, leaving 10 bases between the germline ends. This CDR3 is 12 amino acids long. Germline lookup yields CDR1 MNHEY and CDR2 SVGAGI. In DNA form, the CDR3 reads TGTGCCAGCTCGGGACAAACCTACGAGCAGTACTTC. Its translation is CASSGQTYEQYF.

The rearrangement links TRBV18 to TRBJ2-7; D possibly corresponds to TRBD1 (6 bases). Trimming stripped 3 bases from V and 1 base from J, with 10 bases between. Looked up from germline, CDR1 is KGHSH and CDR2 is LQKENI. This CDR3 has 14 amino acids. DNA of the CDR3: TGTGCCAGCTCACCTCGGGACATGTCCTACGAGCAGTACTTC. Protein: CASSPRDMSYEQYF.

V is TRBV7-9 and J is TRBJ1-6, with 9 bases aligning to TRBD1. CDR3 length equals 16 residues. V was clipped by 5 bases and J by 10 bases; unmatched bases: 12. The V gene's germline CDR1 is SEHNR and CDR2 FQNEAQ (reference sequence). The DNA of the CDR3 is TGTGCCAGCAGCGCTTTACAGGGGGCAACAAACTCACCCCTCCACTTT. The encoded protein is CASSALQGATNSPLHF.

This clone was counted once. The V and J genes are TRBV27 and TRBJ1-5; the D gene is possibly TRBD1 (5 bases). The germline V gene encodes CDR1 MNHEY and CDR2 SMNVEV (reference sequence). The CDR3 runs to 14 residues. V was clipped by 4 bases and J by 9 bases, with 16 bases between them. CDR3 sequence (DNA): TGTGCCAGCAGTTCCAAGGTCGGGGGTGGGCCCCAGCATTTT. Protein product: CASSSKVGGGPQHF.

The rearrangement joins TRBV5-1 to TRBJ2-3; 11 nucleotides agree with TRBD2. V trimming: 0 bases; J trimming: 3 bases; junction bases outside the gene matches: 6. Germline V gene data show CDR1 as SGHRS and CDR2 as YFSETQ. This CDR3 region has 17 residues. DNA of the CDR3: TGCGCCAGCAGCTTGGGGGGGACTAGCGGAGGGACAGATACGCAGTATTTT. Protein sequence: CASSLGGTSGGTDTQYF. The entire variable domain, with the rest obtained from reference TRBV5-1 and TRBJ2-3, is as follows: KAGVTQTPRYLIKTRGQQVTLSCSPISGHRSVSWYQQTPGQGLQFLFEYFSETQRNKGNFPGRFSGRQFSNSRSEMNVSTLELGDSALYLCASSLGGTSGGTDTQYFGPGTRLTVL.